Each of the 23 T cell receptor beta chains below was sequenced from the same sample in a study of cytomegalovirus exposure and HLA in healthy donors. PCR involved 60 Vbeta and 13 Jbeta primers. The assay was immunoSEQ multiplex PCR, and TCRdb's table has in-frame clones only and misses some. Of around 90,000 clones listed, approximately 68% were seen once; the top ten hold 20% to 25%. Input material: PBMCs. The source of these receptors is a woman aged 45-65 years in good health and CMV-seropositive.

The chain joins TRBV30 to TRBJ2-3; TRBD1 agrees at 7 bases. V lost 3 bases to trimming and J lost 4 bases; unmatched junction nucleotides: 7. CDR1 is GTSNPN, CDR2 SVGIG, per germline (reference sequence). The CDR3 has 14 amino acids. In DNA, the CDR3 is TGTGCCTGGAGAGCCAGGGGGTTTTCAGATACGCAGTATTTT. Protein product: CAWRARGFSDTQYF.

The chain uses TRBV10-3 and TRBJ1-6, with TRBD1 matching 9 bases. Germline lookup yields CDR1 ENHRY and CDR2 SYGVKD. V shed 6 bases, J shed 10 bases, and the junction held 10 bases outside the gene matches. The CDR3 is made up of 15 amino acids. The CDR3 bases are TGTGCCATCAGCGAACAGGACAGGGGAAGGTCACCCCTCCACTTT. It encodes CAISEQDRGRSPLHF.

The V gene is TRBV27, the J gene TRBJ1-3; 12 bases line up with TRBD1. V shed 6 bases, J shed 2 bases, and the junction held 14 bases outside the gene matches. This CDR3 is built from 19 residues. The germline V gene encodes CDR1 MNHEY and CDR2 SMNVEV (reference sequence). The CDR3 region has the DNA TGTGCCAGCAGAAATTTTGGCACCGGGACAGGGGGCCCTGGAAACACCATATATTTT. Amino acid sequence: CASRNFGTGTGGPGNTIYF.

CDR3 coding DNA: TGTGCCTGGAGTGGGGCGAACACTGAAGCTTTCTTT. Translation: CAWSGANTEAFF. The chain is built from TRBV30 and TRBJ1-1; D ambiguous. The germline V gene encodes CDR1 GTSNPN and CDR2 SVGIG (reference sequence). CDR3 size: 12 residues. V gave up 1 base and J gave up 1 base, with 4 bases separating them.

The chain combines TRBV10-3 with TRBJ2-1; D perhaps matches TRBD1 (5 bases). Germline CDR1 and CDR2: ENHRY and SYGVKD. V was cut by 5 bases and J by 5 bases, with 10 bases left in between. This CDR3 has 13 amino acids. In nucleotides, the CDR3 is TGTGCCATCAGTAGAGACAGAAACAATGAGCAGTTCTTC. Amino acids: CAISRDRNNEQFF.

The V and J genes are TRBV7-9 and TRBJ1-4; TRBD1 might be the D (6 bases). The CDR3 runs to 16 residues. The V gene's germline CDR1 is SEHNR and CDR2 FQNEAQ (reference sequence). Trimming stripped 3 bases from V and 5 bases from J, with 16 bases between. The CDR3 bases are TGTGCCAGCAGCTTCCGGGACAACCTACGAAATGAAAAACTGTTTTTT. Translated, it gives CASSFRDNLRNEKLFF.

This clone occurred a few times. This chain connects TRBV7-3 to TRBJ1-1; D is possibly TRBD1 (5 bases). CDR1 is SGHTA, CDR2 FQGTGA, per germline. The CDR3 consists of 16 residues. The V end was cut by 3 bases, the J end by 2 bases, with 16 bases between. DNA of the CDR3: TGTGCCAGCAGCTTTTTGGGGGGACTCTTTAACACTGAAGCTTTCTTT. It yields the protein CASSFLGGLFNTEAFF. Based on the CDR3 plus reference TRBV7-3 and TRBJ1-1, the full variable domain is GAGVSQTPSNKVTEKGKYVELRCDPISGHTALYWYRQSLGQGPEFLIYFQGTGAADDSGLPNDRFFAVRPEGSVSTLKIQRTERGDSAVYLCASSFLGGLFNTEAFFGQGTRLTVV.

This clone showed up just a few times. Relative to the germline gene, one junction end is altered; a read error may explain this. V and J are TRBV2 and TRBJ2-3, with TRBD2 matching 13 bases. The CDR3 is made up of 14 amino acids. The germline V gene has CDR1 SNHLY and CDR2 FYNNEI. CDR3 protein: CASSGAATSGGTNF. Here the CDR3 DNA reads TGTGCCAGCAGTGGGGCCGCGACTAGCGGGGGGACGAATTTT.

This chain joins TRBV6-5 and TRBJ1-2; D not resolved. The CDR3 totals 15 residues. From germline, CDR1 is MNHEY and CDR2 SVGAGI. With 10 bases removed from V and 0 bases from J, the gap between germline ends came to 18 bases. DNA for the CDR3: TGTGCCACTCGGGGTCGCCCTGGGTCTAACTATGGCTACACCTTC. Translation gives CATRGRPGSNYGYTF.

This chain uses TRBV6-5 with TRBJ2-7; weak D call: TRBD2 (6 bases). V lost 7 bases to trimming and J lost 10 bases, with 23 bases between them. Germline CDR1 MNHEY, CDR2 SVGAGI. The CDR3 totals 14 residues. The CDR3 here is CASIPPGLQGYQYF. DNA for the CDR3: TGTGCCAGCATCCCGCCGGGACTCCAAGGGTATCAGTACTTC.

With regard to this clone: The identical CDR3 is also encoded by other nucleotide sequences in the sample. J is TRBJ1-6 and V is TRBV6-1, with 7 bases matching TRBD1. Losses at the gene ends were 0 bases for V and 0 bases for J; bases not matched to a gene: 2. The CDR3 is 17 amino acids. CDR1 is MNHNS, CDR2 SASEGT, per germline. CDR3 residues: CASSEATGSSYNSPLHF. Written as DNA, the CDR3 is TGTGCCAGCAGTGAAGCGACAGGGAGCTCCTATAATTCACCCCTCCACTTT.

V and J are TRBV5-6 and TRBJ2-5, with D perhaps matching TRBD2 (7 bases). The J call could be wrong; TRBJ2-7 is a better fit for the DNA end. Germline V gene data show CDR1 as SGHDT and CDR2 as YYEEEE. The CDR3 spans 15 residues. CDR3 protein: CASSSVGGGSYEQYF. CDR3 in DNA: TGTGCCAGCAGCTCAGTAGGGGGGGGATCCTACGAGCAGTACTTC.

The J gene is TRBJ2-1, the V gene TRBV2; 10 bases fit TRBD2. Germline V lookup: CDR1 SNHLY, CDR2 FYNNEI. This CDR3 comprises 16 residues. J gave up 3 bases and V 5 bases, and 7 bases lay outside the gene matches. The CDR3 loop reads CASSPLAGAFYNEQFF. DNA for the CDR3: TGTGCCAGCAGTCCCCTAGCGGGGGCCTTCTACAATGAGCAGTTCTTC.

The CDR3 nucleotides read TGTGCCAGCAGACAGGGTGAGAATAGCAATGAGCAGTTCTTC. As protein: CASRQGENSNEQFF. V and J are TRBV5-4 and TRBJ2-1, with a possible D match to TRBD1 (6 bases). Germline V gene lookup returns CDR1 SGHNT and CDR2 YYREEE (reference sequence). V lost 5 bases, J lost 6 bases, and 15 bases lay in between. The CDR3 runs to 14 residues.

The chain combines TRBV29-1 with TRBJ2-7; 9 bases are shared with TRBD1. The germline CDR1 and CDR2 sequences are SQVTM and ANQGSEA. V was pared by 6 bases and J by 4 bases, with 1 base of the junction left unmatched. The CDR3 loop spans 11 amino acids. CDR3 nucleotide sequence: TGCAGCGTGGGGACAGGGTACGAGCAGTACTTC. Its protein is CSVGTGYEQYF.

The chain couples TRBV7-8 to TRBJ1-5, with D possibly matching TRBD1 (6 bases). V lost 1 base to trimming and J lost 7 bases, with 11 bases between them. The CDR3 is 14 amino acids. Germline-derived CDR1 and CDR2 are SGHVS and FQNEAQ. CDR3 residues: CASSLDLGQQPQHF. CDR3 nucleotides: TGTGCCAGCAGCTTAGATCTGGGACAACAGCCCCAGCATTTT.

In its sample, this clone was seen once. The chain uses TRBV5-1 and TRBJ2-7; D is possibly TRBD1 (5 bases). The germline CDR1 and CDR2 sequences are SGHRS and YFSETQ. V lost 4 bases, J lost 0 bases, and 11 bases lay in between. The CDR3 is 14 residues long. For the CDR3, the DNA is TGCGCCAGCAGCCAAGTGACAGACTCCTACGAGCAGTACTTC. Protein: CASSQVTDSYEQYF. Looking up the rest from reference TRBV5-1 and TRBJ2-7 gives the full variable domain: KAGVTQTPRYLIKTRGQQVTLSCSPISGHRSVSWYQQTPGQGLQFLFEYFSETQRNKGNFPGRFSGRQFSNSRSEMNVSTLELGDSALYLCASSQVTDSYEQYFGPGTRLTVT.

The CDR3 region has the DNA TGCGCCAGCAGCTTTGTCCCGGGGACAGCTGCCCTTAATTCACCCCTCCACTTT. Translating it yields CASSFVPGTAALNSPLHF. This chain uses TRBV5-1 with TRBJ1-6, with TRBD1 matching 7 bases. With V trimmed by 2 bases and J by 6 bases, 14 bases remained unmatched. The CDR3 is 18 amino acids. In germline, CDR1 is SGHRS, CDR2 YFSETQ.

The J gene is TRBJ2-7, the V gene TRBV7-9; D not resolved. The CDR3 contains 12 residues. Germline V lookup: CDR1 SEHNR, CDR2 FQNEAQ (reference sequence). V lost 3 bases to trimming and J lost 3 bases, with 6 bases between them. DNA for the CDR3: TGTGCCAGCAGCTTTAGCAGCTACGAGCAGTACTTC. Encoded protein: CASSFSSYEQYF. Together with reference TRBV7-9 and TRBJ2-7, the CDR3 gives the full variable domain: DTGVSQNPRHKITKRGQNVTFRCDPISEHNRLYWYRQTLGQGPEFLTYFQNEAQLEKSRLLSDRFSAERPKGSFSTLEIQRTEQGDSAMYLCASSFSSYEQYFGPGTRLTVT.

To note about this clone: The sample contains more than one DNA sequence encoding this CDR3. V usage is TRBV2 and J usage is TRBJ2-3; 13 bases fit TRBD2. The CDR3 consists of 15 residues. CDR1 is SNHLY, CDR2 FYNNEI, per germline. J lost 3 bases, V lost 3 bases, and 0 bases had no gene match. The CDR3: CASSETSGGTDTQYF. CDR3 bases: TGTGCCAGCAGTGAGACTAGCGGGGGGACAGATACGCAGTATTTT.

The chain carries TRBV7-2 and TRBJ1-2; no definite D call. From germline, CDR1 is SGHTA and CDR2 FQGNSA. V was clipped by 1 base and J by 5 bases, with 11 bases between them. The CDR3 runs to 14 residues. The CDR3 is CASSLVQSGYGYTF. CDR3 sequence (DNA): TGTGCCAGCAGCTTAGTTCAATCGGGGTATGGCTACACCTTC.

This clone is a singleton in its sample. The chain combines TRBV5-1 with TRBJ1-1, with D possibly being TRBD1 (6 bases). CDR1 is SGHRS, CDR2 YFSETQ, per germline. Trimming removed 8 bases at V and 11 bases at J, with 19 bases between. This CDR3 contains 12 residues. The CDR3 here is CASMGAGDQAFF. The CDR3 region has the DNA TGCGCCAGTATGGGGGCCGGGGATCAGGCTTTCTTT.

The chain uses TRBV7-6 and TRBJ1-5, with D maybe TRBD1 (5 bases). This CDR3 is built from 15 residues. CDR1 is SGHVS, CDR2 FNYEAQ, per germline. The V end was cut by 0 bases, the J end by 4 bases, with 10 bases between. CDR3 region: CASSLAGDGNQPQHF. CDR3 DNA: TGTGCCAGCAGCTTAGCAGGGGATGGTAATCAGCCCCAGCATTTT.